The entry below describes one TCR beta chain. Its antigen is still unknown. Within one base of it there is no much larger clone, and no base qualities were kept. Preparation of the library involved 5' RACE. Reads for this sample came from an Illumina HiSeq 2500. A second roughly 7 to 11 cycle PCR used a sample-barcoded 5' primer and a J-beta primer mix. A unique molecular identifier was introduced onto each TCR beta cDNA molecule by a template-switch 5' adaptor carrying 12 random nucleotides. Each sample yielded at least 2.5 million CDR3-containing paired-end reads. First-strand cDNA synthesis was performed from all RNA using the Mint cDNA synthesis kit, with priming by a TRBC-specific oligonucleotide. After uracil-DNA glycosylase treatment, a first 18-cycle PCR used universal primers M1SS and BC2_uni_R on all cDNA. The authors processed their data as follows. For normalization, 1 million high-quality reads, each with a distinct molecular identifier, were randomly selected from each sample. Instead of being binned into consensus sequences, reads that shared molecular identifiers were thrown out. MiTCR, set to a Q25 quality threshold and the strictest error-elimination algorithm, was used for CDR3 identification, clonotype clustering and error correction. A nonparametric unseen species model with Euler transformation was used to estimate lower-bound total TCR beta diversity. Starting from the raw public reads, TCRdb applied fastp trimming at Q25, assembled clones with MiXCR and retained in-frame beta chains. Entries are consolidated by CDR3 protein sequence, retaining the most common genes and DNA. The V and J calls were not made by the authors but by TCRdb's processing. The sample table lists around 1.1 million distinct CDR3 sequences, 35% to 40% of them with a count of one. The leading ten clones occupy under 15% of the sample.

The data were obtained in a study of blood T cells in healthy people across ages (dated by TCRdb to between 2014 and 2016). For the wider study: In model experiments, template switching captured roughly one uniquely barcoded TCR beta cDNA molecule for every two T cells. The study measured age-related changes in TCR beta repertoire diversity using deep sequencing normalized with unique cDNA molecular identifiers. Donors were grouped into four age groups: young (average roughly 17 years), middle-aged (about 38), aged (approximately 58) and long-lived (approximately 78). Donors of different ages were randomly distributed across sequencing lanes to avoid experimental bias. Two additional independent replicas of 1 million unique cDNA reads from the same blood draw were analyzed for two donors (one aged 18 to 29 and one aged 80 or older). Study-wide conclusions, independent of this receptor: Because the CMV infection status of the donors was unknown, age-related changes in expanded clonotypes may potentially have been confounded. There was a strong correlation between observed TCR beta diversity and the percentage of naive T cells measured by flow cytometry. Compared with the aged group, more naive CD4+ T cells, fewer expanded clones and increased TCR diversity were shown by the long-lived group, suggesting age selection. Total diversity estimates from one million sequenced T cells were considered lower bounds and underestimates. Observed TCR beta diversity per million T cells fell roughly linearly with age, and a significant reduction was already apparent by age roughly 40. Conclusive comparison of naive and antigen-experienced compartments was prevented by the profiling of bulk unsorted PBMCs.

Donors were a few dozen systemically healthy Caucasian individuals from Russia aged roughly 6 to 95 years. Each donor gave approximately 9.3 milliliters of peripheral blood, collected into EDTA-treated Vacutainer tubes. Ficoll-Paque density-gradient centrifugation was used to isolate PBMCs, with at least 6.5 million per sample. Trizol reagent was used to extract total RNA from PBMCs, with at least 6 micrograms per sample. The percentages of naive CD45RAhigh/CD27high T cells were determined by flow cytometry on a PBMC aliquot from every donor. CDR1 SGDLS and CDR2 YYNGEE are derived from the germline V gene. V loses 1 base, J loses 4 bases, and the germline ends lie 11 bases apart. The CDR3 goes from the cysteine to the phenylalanine over 14 residues. CDR3 DNA is the only sequence kept; it has 42 bases, read in frame from the first base.

Sequenced: blood. The TCR was taken from a man between 18 and 29 years old in good health. The chain is assembled from TRBV9 and TRBJ1-2; TRBD1 is a possible D gene, resting on 6 matching bases. The bases are TGTGCCAGCAGCGTAAGGGGGGGAAGCTATGGCTACACCTTC. It translates as CASSVRGGSYGYTF.